This section outlines one T cell receptor (beta chain) sequence together with its context. Germline CDR1 is GTSNPN and CDR2 is SVGIG (reference sequence). Trimming removed 3 bases at V and 3 bases at J, with 14 bases between. This CDR3 has 14 amino acids. Authors' data handling: Nucleated cell counts were estimated from reference gene primer amplification. Data came from immunoSEQ multiplex PCR; TCRdb stores just in-frame clones and leaves some out. Clone size and V and J calls were adopted from that table, with D and trimming inferred from the DNA. The sample carries 210,000 or so clones, roughly 76% recorded once. This entry belongs to a study of blood T cell repertoires in COVID-19. The wider study: The samples span acute and convalescent COVID-19 from the United States, Italy and Spain. PBMCs, B-cell-depleted T cells, or T cells were the source of the cDNA or gDNA that made up the material.

The rearrangement joins TRBV30 to TRBJ1-1, with D possibly matching TRBD1 (6 bases). The origin of this receptor is a human donor in a cohort sampled during active COVID-19. Sequenced sample: peripheral blood. In DNA form, the CDR3 reads TGTGCCTGGAGGAACAGGGTGAGGGACACTGAAGCTTTCTTT. Translating gives CAWRNRVRDTEAFF.